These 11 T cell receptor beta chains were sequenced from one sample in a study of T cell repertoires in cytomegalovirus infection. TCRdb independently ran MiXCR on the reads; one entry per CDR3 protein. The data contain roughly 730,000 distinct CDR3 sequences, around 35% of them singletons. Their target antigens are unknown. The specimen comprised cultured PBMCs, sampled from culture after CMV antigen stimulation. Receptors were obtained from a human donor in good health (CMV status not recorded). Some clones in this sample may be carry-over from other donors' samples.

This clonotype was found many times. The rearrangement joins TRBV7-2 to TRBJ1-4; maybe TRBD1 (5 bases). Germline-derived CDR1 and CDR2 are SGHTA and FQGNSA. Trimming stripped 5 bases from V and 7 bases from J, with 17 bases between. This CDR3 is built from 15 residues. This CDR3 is CASSRGGALGEKLFF. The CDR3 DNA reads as TGTGCCAGCAGCCGCGGCGGGGCTCTCGGTGAAAAACTGTTTTTT. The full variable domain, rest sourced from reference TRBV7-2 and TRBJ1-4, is GAGVSQSPSNKVTEKGKDVELRCDPISGHTALYWYRQSLGQGLEFLIYFQGNSAPDKSGLPSDRFSAERTGGSVSTLTIQRTQQEDSAVYLCASSRGGALGEKLFFGSGTQLSVL.

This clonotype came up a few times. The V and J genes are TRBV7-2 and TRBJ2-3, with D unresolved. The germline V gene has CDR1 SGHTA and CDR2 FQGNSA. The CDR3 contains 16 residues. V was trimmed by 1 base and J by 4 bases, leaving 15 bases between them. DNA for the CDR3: TGTGCCAGCAGCTTAGTGGCAGATAGGAAACCAGATACGCAGTATTTT. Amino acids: CASSLVADRKPDTQYF.

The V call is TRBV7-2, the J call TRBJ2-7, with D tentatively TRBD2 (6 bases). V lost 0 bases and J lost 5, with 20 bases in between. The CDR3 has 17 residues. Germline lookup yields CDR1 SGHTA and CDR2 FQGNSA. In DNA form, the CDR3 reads TGTGCCAGCAGCTTAGCACGTTTGGCGGGATGGGGCAACGAGCAGTACTTC. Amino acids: CASSLARLAGWGNEQYF.

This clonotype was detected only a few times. CDR3 in amino acids: CASSPRRRNEQYF. CDR3 DNA: TGTGCCAGCAGCCCCCGACGGCGCAACGAGCAGTACTTC. The chain carries TRBV4-2 and TRBJ2-7; no firm D call. The CDR3 covers 13 residues. Germline V CDR1 and CDR2: LGHNA, YNFKEQ. The V end was cut by 4 bases, the J end by 5 bases, with 12 bases between.

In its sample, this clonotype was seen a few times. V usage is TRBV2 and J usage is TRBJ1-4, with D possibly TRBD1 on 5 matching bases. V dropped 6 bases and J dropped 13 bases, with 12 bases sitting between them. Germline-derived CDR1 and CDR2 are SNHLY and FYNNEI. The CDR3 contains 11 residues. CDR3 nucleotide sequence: TGTGCCAGCAGCCAGGGTCTTAGACTGTTTTTT. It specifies CASSQGLRLFF. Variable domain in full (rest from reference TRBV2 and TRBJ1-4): EPEVTQTPSHQVTQMGQEVILRCVPISNHLYFYWYRQILGQKVEFLVSFYNNEISEKSEIFDDQFSVERPDGSNFTLKIRSTKLEDSAMYFCASSQGLRLFFGSGTQLSVL.

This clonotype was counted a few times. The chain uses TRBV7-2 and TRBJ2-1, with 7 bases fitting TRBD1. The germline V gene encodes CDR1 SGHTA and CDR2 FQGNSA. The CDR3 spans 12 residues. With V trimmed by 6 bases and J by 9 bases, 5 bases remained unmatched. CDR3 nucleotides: TGTGCCAGCAGGACAGGGTTCAGTGAGCAGTTCTTC. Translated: CASRTGFSEQFF. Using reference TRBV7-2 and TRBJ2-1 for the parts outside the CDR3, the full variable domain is GAGVSQSPSNKVTEKGKDVELRCDPISGHTALYWYRQSLGQGLEFLIYFQGNSAPDKSGLPSDRFSAERTGGSVSTLTIQRTQQEDSAVYLCASRTGFSEQFFGPGTRLTVL.

The CDR3 sequence is CASSVGWGRNQPQHF. DNA for the CDR3: TGTGCCAGTAGTGTTGGTTGGGGTCGCAATCAGCCCCAGCATTTT. This sequence joins TRBV19 and TRBJ1-5, with D hard to call. The V gene's germline CDR1 is LNHDA and CDR2 SQIVND (reference sequence). Trimming left V 5 bases short and J 2 bases short, with 13 bases between. This CDR3 is 15 amino acids long.

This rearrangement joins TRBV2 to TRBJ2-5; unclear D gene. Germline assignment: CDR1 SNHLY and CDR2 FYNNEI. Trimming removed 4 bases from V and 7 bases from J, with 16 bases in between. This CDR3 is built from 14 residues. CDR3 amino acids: CASSVVDRLGTQYF. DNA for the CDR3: TGTGCCAGCAGTGTGGTGGACCGTTTGGGGACCCAGTACTTC.

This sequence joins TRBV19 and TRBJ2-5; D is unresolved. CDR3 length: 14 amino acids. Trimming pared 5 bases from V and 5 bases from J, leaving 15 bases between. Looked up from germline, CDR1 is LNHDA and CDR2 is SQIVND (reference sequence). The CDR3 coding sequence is TGTGCCAGTAGTCCCTCCCCTCCTCGGGAGACCCAGTACTTC. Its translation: CASSPSPPRETQYF.

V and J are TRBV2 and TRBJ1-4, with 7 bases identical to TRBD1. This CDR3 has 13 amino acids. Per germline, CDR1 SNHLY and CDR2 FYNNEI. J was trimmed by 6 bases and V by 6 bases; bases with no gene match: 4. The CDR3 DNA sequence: TGTGCCAGCAGGACAGGGACGGATGAAAAACTGTTTTTT. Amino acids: CASRTGTDEKLFF.

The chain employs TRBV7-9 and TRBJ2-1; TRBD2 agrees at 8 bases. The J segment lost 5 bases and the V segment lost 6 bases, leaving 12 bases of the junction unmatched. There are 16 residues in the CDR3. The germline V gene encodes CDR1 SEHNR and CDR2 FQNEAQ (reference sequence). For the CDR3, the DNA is TGTGCCAGCAGTGACCATAGGGCGGGGGGAAACAATGAGCAGTTCTTC. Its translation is CASSDHRAGGNNEQFF.